The clone carrying this T cell receptor beta chain was counted only a few times. Its antigen is not identified. All of the isolated RNA was reverse transcribed, so expressed TCRB transcripts were sequenced. Libraries were prepared by immunoSEQ multiplex PCR; TCRdb keeps only in-frame clonotypes and omits some of them. The data show hundreds of thousands of clones, around an eighth seen once. Germline CDR1 reads KGHSH; CDR2 reads LQKENI. Trimming cost V 2 bases and J 7 bases; bases outside gene matches: 6. This CDR3 has 14 residues. Purities over 98% were achieved in all sorted populations. The entry originates in a study of beta chain features in type 1 diabetes. Findings of the study overall: Short templates might get an advantage during PCR, and this would be equal in patients and controls. Shortening of TCRB CDR3s, moderate but significant, appeared in all four CD4+ subsets of Type 1 diabetes patients. The study found fewer insertions and more deletions at VDJ junctions in type 1 diabetes patients.

The source of this sequence is a man aged 18 to 29 with type 1 diabetes. The rearrangement uses TRBV18 and TRBJ2-7, with 9 bases that match TRBD1. Source material: naive CD4+ T cells from blood. The CDR3 reads CASSPGQGHGEQYF. The CDR3 DNA sequence: TGTGCCAGCTCACCAGGACAGGGGCATGGGGAGCAGTACTTC.